A single sample gave rise to the 3 T cell receptor beta chains below, sequenced in a study of spatial heterogeneity in lung cancer. The time point denotes: sample taken at primary tumor resection. Study-wide findings and caveats: Higher tumor mutation counts went along with higher counts of expanded intratumoral alpha and beta TCRs.

These receptors' targets are unknown. TCRdb re-called the 5' RACE reads with MiXCR, one entry per CDR3 protein. The table includes 14,000 or so distinct CDR3 sequences, 4% to 5% detected once. Here the sequenced sample was lung tumor tissue, taken at surgery. The origin of the receptors is a female donor with early-stage non-small cell lung cancer.

This clonotype was counted ten times or more. The genes are TRBV20-1 and TRBJ2-7; TRBD1 is a possible D gene (5 bases). The CDR3 covers 12 residues. CDR1 and CDR2 from the germline V gene are DFQATT and SNEGSKA (reference sequence). Trimming took 3 bases from V and 3 from J, leaving 9 bases between them. The CDR3 sequence is CSAREDSYEQYF. In DNA form, the CDR3 reads TGCAGTGCTAGGGAAGACAGCTACGAGCAGTACTTC.

This clonotype was observed at least ten times. V and J are TRBV25-1 and TRBJ2-6, with a tentative D call TRBD2 (5 bases). With 5 bases removed from V and 0 bases from J, the gap between germline ends came to 8 bases. CDR3 size: 15 residues. From germline, CDR1 is MGHDK and CDR2 SYGVNS. CDR3 in amino acids: CASSTGISGANVLTF. CDR3 DNA sequence: TGTGCCAGCAGTACGGGGATCTCTGGGGCCAACGTCCTGACTTTC. The full variable domain, with the rest looked up from reference TRBV25-1 and TRBJ2-6, is EADIYQTPRYLVIGTGKKITLECSQTMGHDKMYWYQQDPGMELHLIHYSYGVNSTEKGDLSSESTVSRIRTEHFPLTLESARPSHTSQYLCASSTGISGANVLTFGAGSRLTVL.

The chain is built from TRBV12-3 or TRBV12-4 and TRBJ1-5; no definite D call. This CDR3 has 13 amino acids. V lost 5 bases and J 10 bases, leaving 15 bases between the germline ends. The CDR3, as DNA: TGTGCCAGCAGTGCACCACCGGACCTTCCCCAGCATTTT. It specifies CASSAPPDLPQHF.